This T cell receptor (beta chain) was recovered during a study of cytomegalovirus exposure and HLA in healthy donors. Amplification used 60 Vbeta primers and 13 Jbeta primers. Data came from immunoSEQ multiplex PCR; TCRdb stores just in-frame clones and leaves some out. The sample contains 90,000 to 130,000 clones, 70% of which appear only once. Regarding this clone: The antigen remains undetermined.

The V segment lost 5 bases and the J segment 3 bases; nucleotides outside the gene matches: 6. The CDR3 has 14 residues. In germline, CDR1 is MNHEY, CDR2 SMNVEV (reference sequence). Findings and caveats of the study: More clonal expansion characterized HLA-associated TCR beta chains than equally common others in a later analysis. Exclusion as indistinguishable affected some V segments, including TRBV6-2 and TRBV6-3. Earlier analysis looked at TCR beta V segments, and most were productive about 87% or about 30% of the time. For TCR beta chains, V- and J-gene trimming was later linked to a missense DCLRE1C variant.

The TCR originated in a man aged 25 to 40 in good health and CMV-seropositive. Source material: PBMCs. J is TRBJ2-7 and V is TRBV27; 8 bases are shared with TRBD1. In DNA form, the CDR3 reads TGTGCCAGCAGTCCACTGGACAGGGTCTACGAGCAGTACGTC. This codes for CASSPLDRVYEQYV.